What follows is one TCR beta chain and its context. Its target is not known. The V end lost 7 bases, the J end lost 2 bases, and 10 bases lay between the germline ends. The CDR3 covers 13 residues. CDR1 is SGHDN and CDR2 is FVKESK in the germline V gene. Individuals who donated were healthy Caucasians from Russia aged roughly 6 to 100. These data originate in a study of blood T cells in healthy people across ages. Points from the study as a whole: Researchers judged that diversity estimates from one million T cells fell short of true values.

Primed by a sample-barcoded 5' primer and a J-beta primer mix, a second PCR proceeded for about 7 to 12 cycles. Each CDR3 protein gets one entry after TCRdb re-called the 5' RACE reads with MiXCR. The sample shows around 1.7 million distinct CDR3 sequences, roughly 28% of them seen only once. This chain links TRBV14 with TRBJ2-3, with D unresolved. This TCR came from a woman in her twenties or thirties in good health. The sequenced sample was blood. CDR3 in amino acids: CASNQPNTDTQYF. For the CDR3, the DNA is TGTGCCAGCAATCAGCCGAACACAGATACGCAGTATTTT.